The present TCR beta chain was sequenced within a study of blood T cell repertoires in COVID-19. Germline loops: CDR1 MGHDK, CDR2 SYGVNS. The CDR3 has 15 residues. V shed 1 base and J 5 bases; nucleotides not matched to a gene: 4. Only in-frame clones appear in the TCRdb table, and some are missing; sequencing was by immunoSEQ multiplex PCR. The data hold more than 95,000 clones, with more than 85% observed a single time. Sequenced sample: peripheral blood. The clonotype was recovered from a human donor in a cohort sampled during active COVID-19. The chain recombines TRBV25-1 with TRBJ2-1, with 8 bases that match TRBD2. In DNA form, the CDR3 reads TGTGCCAGCAGTGAATGGGGGCGGGAGGACAATGAGCAGTTCTTC. Its protein product is CASSEWGREDNEQFF.